This record concerns one T cell receptor beta chain sequence. Source study methods: Estimation of nucleated cell counts was performed using reference gene primer amplification. Profiled with immunoSEQ multiplex PCR; TCRdb holds only in-frame clones, not every one. The V and J calls and clone size were taken over from that table, and D and trimming were inferred from the DNA. The repertoire consists of more than 300,000 clones, with about 90% occurring once and the leading ten covering about 6%. The entry originates in a study of blood T cell repertoires in COVID-19. Study information: Samples taken during acute and convalescent COVID-19 were collected in the United States, Italy and Spain. PBMCs, B-cell-depleted T cells, or T cells provided the cDNA or gDNA that made up the material.

This CDR3 comprises 13 residues. The V gene's germline CDR1 is LGHNT and CDR2 FRNRAP. V was clipped by 3 bases and J by 2 bases, with 7 bases between them. The origin of this receptor is a man aged 18 to 30 who had recovered from COVID-19. The sample consisted of peripheral blood. The genes are TRBV12-5 and TRBJ1-1; D uncertain. CDR3 in DNA: TGTGCTAGTGGTTTTGGGAGAAACACTGAAGCTTTCTTT. Amino acids: CASGFGRNTEAFF. The full variable domain, with the rest looked up from reference TRBV12-5 and TRBJ1-1, is DARVTQTPRHKVTEMGQEVTMRCQPILGHNTVFWYRQTMMQGLELLAYFRNRAPLDDSGMPKDRFSAEMPDATLATLKIQPSEPRDSAVYFCASGFGRNTEAFFGQGTRLTVV.